These 28 T cell receptor beta chains came from one sample sequenced in a study of lymphopenia after photon versus proton radiotherapy. The assay was immunoSEQ multiplex PCR, and TCRdb's table has in-frame clones only and misses some. The sample consists of about 83,000 clones, about 86% of them appearing once. The source material was peripheral blood, sampled from a patient treated with proton-based radiotherapy. These receptors were collected from a man aged 55 to 69 with pancreatic cancer.

The genes are TRBV7-2 and TRBJ2-1, with TRBD1 as a possible D gene (6 bases). CDR3 length: 14 residues. Germline CDR1 and CDR2: SGHTA and FQGNSA. V was shortened by 0 bases and J by 12 bases, with 15 bases between the two germline ends. CDR3 bases: TGTGCCAGCAGCTTAGCGCTAAGGGGGAGAGGGCAGTTCTTC. Translated, it gives CASSLALRGRGQFF.

The chain links TRBV11-3 to TRBJ2-1; TRBD2 matches 14 bases. CDR3 size: 15 residues. The germline V gene encodes CDR1 SGHNT and CDR2 YENEEA. The J segment lost 10 bases and the V segment lost 5 bases, leaving 7 bases of the junction unmatched. The CDR3 DNA follows: TGTGCCAGCAGCCGGACTAGCGGGAGGACTAGCGAGCAGTTCTTC. Its protein product is CASSRTSGRTSEQFF.

The chain employs TRBV7-8 and TRBJ2-7; D is undetermined. The V gene's germline CDR1 is SGHVS and CDR2 FQNEAQ. The CDR3 has 15 amino acids. The V end lost 0 bases, the J end lost 1 base, and 10 bases lay between the germline ends. The chain's CDR3 is CASSLAAATSYEQYF. Written as DNA, the CDR3 is TGTGCCAGCAGCTTAGCGGCAGCGACGTCCTACGAGCAGTACTTC. The full variable domain, with the rest looked up from reference TRBV7-8 and TRBJ2-7, is GAGVSQSPRYKVAKRGQDVALRCDPISGHVSLFWYQQALGQGPEFLTYFQNEAQLDKSGLPSDRFFAERPEGSVSTLKIQRTQQEDSAVYLCASSLAAATSYEQYFGPGTRLTVT.

The rearrangement uses TRBV7-2 and TRBJ2-3, with 9 bases matching TRBD1. V gave up 7 bases and J gave up 8 bases; unmatched junction bases: 10. The CDR3 has 14 amino acids. Germline CDR1 is SGHTA and CDR2 is FQGNSA. The CDR3 sequence is CASNAGTGTRTQYF. The CDR3 DNA reads as TGTGCCAGCAACGCCGGGACAGGGACCCGTACGCAGTATTTT.

The rearrangement uses TRBV28 and TRBJ2-1, with TRBD2 matching 7 bases. Looked up from germline, CDR1 is MDHEN and CDR2 is SYDVKM. J gave up 5 bases and V 3 bases, and 10 bases lay outside the gene matches. The CDR3 extends over 16 amino acids. This chain's CDR3 is CASSFQRGGFHNEQFF. The CDR3 region has the DNA TGTGCCAGCAGTTTTCAGCGGGGAGGGTTCCACAATGAGCAGTTCTTC.

CDR3 sequence: CASSLEILGQGRNEQFF. In DNA, the CDR3 is TGTGCCAGCAGCTTGGAAATATTAGGACAGGGCCGGAATGAGCAGTTCTTC. The chain joins TRBV5-6 to TRBJ2-1; TRBD1 agrees at 8 bases. The CDR3 has 17 residues. CDR1 and CDR2 (germline): SGHDT, YYEEEE. Trimming took 0 bases from V and 7 from J; bases not matched to a gene: 12.

J is TRBJ1-2 and V is TRBV27, with D possibly TRBD1 on 5 matching bases. The CDR3 is 14 residues long. V was shortened by 3 bases and J by 0 bases, with 8 bases between the two germline ends. CDR1 is MNHEY and CDR2 is SMNVEV in the germline V gene (reference sequence). CDR3 DNA sequence: TGTGCCAGCAGTTTGGGGGGAGCTAACTATGGCTACACCTTC. Its translation is CASSLGGANYGYTF.

The gene calls are TRBV4-1 and TRBJ1-1, with 7 bases fitting TRBD1. Germline loops: CDR1 MGHRA, CDR2 YSYEKL. V lost 4 bases and J lost 2; bases outside the gene matches: 7. CDR3 length equals 15 residues. In DNA, the CDR3 is TGCGCCAGCAGCCCACTGGGACAGAGAAACACTGAAGCTTTCTTT. Protein sequence: CASSPLGQRNTEAFF.

The chain employs TRBV5-1 and TRBJ1-1; a weak D match, TRBD1 (5 bases). The V end was cut by 4 bases, the J end by 1 base, with 11 bases between. This CDR3 is 14 amino acids long. Germline V CDR1 and CDR2: SGHRS, YFSETQ. The CDR3 region has the DNA TGCGCCAGCAGCACCGCTGGGGGGAACACTGAAGCTTTCTTT. It is translated as CASSTAGGNTEAFF.

DNA of the CDR3: TGTGCCAGCAGCAACCTACTAGCGGGAGTTCAAGAGACCCAGTACTTC. Protein: CASSNLLAGVQETQYF. The gene calls are TRBV7-9 and TRBJ2-5, with TRBD2 identical over 11 bases. V lost 5 bases to trimming and J lost 2 bases; unmatched junction nucleotides: 7. This CDR3 spans 16 amino acids. CDR1 is SEHNR and CDR2 is FQNEAQ in the germline V gene (reference sequence).

This clone was counted a single time. The rearrangement joins TRBV7-9 to TRBJ2-5; TRBD1 matches at 7 bases. The V gene end was trimmed by 5 bases and the J gene end by 5 bases; junction bases not matched to a gene: 5. The CDR3 extends over 13 amino acids. The germline V gene has CDR1 SEHNR and CDR2 FQNEAQ (reference sequence). The CDR3 DNA sequence: TGTGCCAGCAGCCGACAGGGATCGGAGACCCAGTACTTC. Translating gives CASSRQGSETQYF.

Details on this clone: The sample has other DNA sequences that encode this CDR3 too. The chain links TRBV5-1 to TRBJ1-5; TRBD1 matches 9 bases. The CDR3 is 15 amino acids. CDR1 is SGHRS, CDR2 YFSETQ, per germline. The junction had 4 bases not matched to a gene; V was cut back by 0 bases and J by 6 bases. The CDR3 spells CASSLGTGARQPQHF. Here the CDR3 DNA reads TGCGCCAGCAGCTTGGGGACAGGGGCCCGTCAGCCCCAGCATTTT.

This sequence joins TRBV7-3 and TRBJ2-5, with 7 bases identical to TRBD1. Germline V gene data show CDR1 as SGHTA and CDR2 as FQGTGA. The CDR3 sequence is 16 residues long. After removal of 5 bases from V and 4 bases from J, the junction contained 13 bases not matched to a gene. The CDR3 region is CASSPTGQAIGETQYF. The DNA of the CDR3 is TGTGCCAGCAGCCCCACCGGACAGGCCATCGGAGAGACCCAGTACTTC.

V and J are TRBV6-6 and TRBJ1-6; 7 positions agree with TRBD1. After removal of 8 bases from V and 5 bases from J, the junction contained 3 bases not matched to a gene. CDR3 length equals 13 residues. Germline loops: CDR1 MNHNY, CDR2 SVGAGI (reference sequence). CDR3 DNA: TGTGCCAGCCGGGACAGCAATAATTCACCCCTCCACTTT. Translated, it gives CASRDSNNSPLHF.

The V gene is TRBV5-1, the J gene TRBJ1-2; D gene ambiguous. The CDR3 is made up of 15 amino acids. Trimming pared 0 bases from V and 8 bases from J, leaving 17 bases between. Germline V gene sequence: CDR1 SGHRS, CDR2 YFSETQ. The DNA for the CDR3 is TGCGCCAGCAGCTTGGAGGTCGGAGGATCGAGGGGCTACACCTTC. Residues: CASSLEVGGSRGYTF.

The chain joins TRBV11-2 to TRBJ2-1, with D perhaps TRBD1 or TRBD2 (5 bases each). This CDR3 comprises 13 residues. CDR1 is SGHAT, CDR2 FQNNGV, per germline. Trimming left V 1 base short and J 15 bases short, with 16 bases between. The chain's CDR3 is CASSLGGATASFF. CDR3 in DNA: TGTGCCAGCAGCTTAGGAGGGGCTACCGCTTCGTTCTTC.

The chain is built from TRBV5-1 and TRBJ2-5; D unclear. This CDR3 has 15 residues. With 7 bases removed from V and 2 bases from J, the gap between germline ends came to 18 bases. Germline V gene sequence: CDR1 SGHRS, CDR2 YFSETQ. The CDR3 region is CASSTTRLNQETQYF. CDR3 DNA sequence: TGCGCCAGCTCAACCACCCGGCTAAATCAAGAGACCCAGTACTTC.

In this sample, this clone turned up a few times. The CDR3 DNA sequence: TGCAGCGTTGCCCCGACAGGACTGTCCTACGAGCAGTACTTC. Residues: CSVAPTGLSYEQYF. The V and J genes are TRBV29-1 and TRBJ2-7, with D maybe TRBD1 (6 bases). CDR1 and CDR2 (germline): SQVTM, ANQGSEA. V lost 4 bases and J 1 base, leaving 14 bases between the germline ends. The CDR3 runs to 14 residues.

The V and J genes are TRBV7-2 and TRBJ2-5, with D possibly being TRBD1 or TRBD2 (5 bases each). CDR1 SGHTA and CDR2 FQGNSA come from the germline V gene. V was cut by 6 bases and J by 5 bases, with 13 bases left in between. This CDR3 has 13 amino acids. CDR3 in amino acids: CASSPTGRETQYF. CDR3 nucleotides: TGTGCCAGCAGTCCGACGGGACGGGAGACCCAGTACTTC.

The chain links TRBV2 to TRBJ2-7; D gene ambiguous. The CDR3 totals 13 residues. Germline assignment: CDR1 SNHLY and CDR2 FYNNEI. V lost 5 bases and J 5 bases, leaving 13 bases between the germline ends. The CDR3: CASSLLMGNEQYF. In DNA form, the CDR3 reads TGTGCCAGCAGTTTACTCATGGGGAACGAGCAGTACTTC.

The table lists this clone with a count of one. This chain connects TRBV13 to TRBJ2-2; maybe TRBD2 (7 bases). The CDR3 is 16 residues long. With 4 bases removed from V and 5 bases from J, the gap between germline ends came to 17 bases. Germline assignment: CDR1 PRHDT and CDR2 FYEKMQ (reference sequence). CDR3 protein: CASSSRGWGGTGELFF. CDR3 nucleotides: TGTGCCAGCAGCTCCAGGGGCTGGGGAGGGACCGGGGAGCTGTTTTTT.

This chain links TRBV6-1 with TRBJ1-3; weak D call: TRBD1 (5 bases). Trimming took off 6 bases at V and 1 base at J, with 10 bases between the two ends. This CDR3 is built from 14 residues. Per the germline V gene, CDR1 is MNHNS and CDR2 is SASEGT. The CDR3 DNA follows: TGTGCCAGCAGAACGACAGCATCTGGAAACACCATATATTTT. It is translated as CASRTTASGNTIYF.

This chain connects TRBV27 to TRBJ1-1; D is undetermined. The germline V and J ends were trimmed by 5 bases and 1 base, with 14 bases remaining between them. CDR3 length: 15 residues. Germline V lookup: CDR1 MNHEY, CDR2 SMNVEV (reference sequence). The DNA of the CDR3 is TGTGCCAGCAGTAAAATCAGTTGGGGGAACACTGAAGCTTTCTTT. This translates into CASSKISWGNTEAFF.

This chain connects TRBV2 to TRBJ1-2; TRBD1 aligns across 10 bases. Germline loops: CDR1 SNHLY, CDR2 FYNNEI. V was clipped by 7 bases and J by 4 bases; unmatched bases: 9. The CDR3 runs to 15 residues. The CDR3 DNA sequence: TGTGCCAGCATGGGGGACAGGGGCCTCGGCTATGGCTACACCTTC. Protein product: CASMGDRGLGYGYTF.

The CDR3 loop is CASSLQGAYTEAFF. The DNA of the CDR3 is TGTGCCAGCAGCTTGCAGGGGGCGTACACTGAAGCTTTCTTT. The chain carries TRBV5-4 and TRBJ1-1, with TRBD1 matching 8 bases. This CDR3 has 14 residues. J gave up 3 bases and V 1 base, and 2 bases lay outside the gene matches. CDR1 is SGHNT, CDR2 YYREEE, per germline (reference sequence).

The chain employs TRBV28 and TRBJ1-4, with D possibly TRBD1 on 5 matching bases. The CDR3 consists of 16 residues. The germline V gene has CDR1 MDHEN and CDR2 SYDVKM. Trimming removed 6 bases from V and 8 bases from J, with 22 bases in between. CDR3 DNA: TGTGCCAGCAGCAAATACGAGGGACGGCGAGGGGAAAAACTGTTTTTT. This codes for CASSKYEGRRGEKLFF.

The chain employs TRBV11-1 and TRBJ2-7; D unresolved. The CDR3 extends over 13 amino acids. With 5 bases removed from V and 4 bases from J, the gap between germline ends came to 12 bases. Germline values: CDR1 SGHAT, CDR2 FQDESV (reference sequence). The CDR3 nucleotides are TGTGCCAGCAGCCCCCGCTCTAGGTACGAGCAGTACTTC. The encoded protein is CASSPRSRYEQYF.

The rearrangement uses TRBV4-3 and TRBJ2-2; D gene unclear. V lost 3 bases to trimming and J lost 2 bases, with 10 bases between them. Germline V CDR1 and CDR2: LGHNA, YSLEER. There are 15 residues in the CDR3. The CDR3 region has the DNA TGCGCCAGCAGCCAGATTGGGCCAAACACCGGGGAGCTGTTTTTT. It translates to CASSQIGPNTGELFF.